This entry features one T cell receptor beta chain sequence. Its antigen is as yet unknown. This sample was taken from a study of T cells in Graves' hyperthyroidism and ophthalmopathy. Ophthalmopathy patients had moderate-to-severe active disease, CAS ≥3, NOSPECS ≥4, and disease duration under 3 months. Clinical symptoms, serum thyroxine and TRAb, thyroid ultrasound and orbital computed tomography were used for the diagnoses. The CDR3 spans 16 residues. The germline gives CDR1 SGHAT, CDR2 FQNNGV. V trimming: 5 bases; J trimming: 8 bases; junction bases outside the gene matches: 9. Whole-study results and caveats: The blood repertoire included most of the expanded thyroid clonotypes above 0.001.

RNA transcripts yielded amplified TCR beta CDR3 regions. A first-round RT-PCR of the TCR CDR3 used the HTBI primer set. TCRdb recomputed calls from the multiplex PCR reads with MiXCR, one row per CDR3 protein. The table has 560,000 or so distinct CDR3 sequences, about 20% seen once. The receptor was isolated from a man aged 40-49 years with Graves' ophthalmopathy. Sample: blood. The rearrangement joins TRBV11-2 to TRBJ2-1; 13 positions match TRBD2. The CDR3 region has the DNA TGTGCCAGCAGCCGGACTAGCGGGGGTGGTTTTGATGAGCAGTTCTTC. The encoded protein is CASSRTSGGGFDEQFF.